One TCR beta chain is described in this entry. The data derive from a study of blood T cells in healthy people across ages. Study context: Template switching picked up about one barcoded beta molecule for each two T cells.

Primed by a sample-barcoded 5' primer and a J-beta primer mix, a second PCR proceeded for about 7 to 11 cycles. TCRdb reanalysed the 5' RACE reads using MiXCR and keeps one entry per CDR3 protein. The profile shows about 1,500,000 distinct CDR3 sequences, over 25% of them singletons. Trimming took 5 bases from V and 2 from J; bases not matched to a gene: 4. This CDR3 has 14 residues. Germline CDR1 DFQATT, CDR2 SNEGSKA (reference sequence). Isolated PBMCs totaled at least 7 million in each sample. There were at least 5.5 micrograms of total RNA extracted from every sample. The chain joins TRBV20-1 to TRBJ2-7; 12 bases line up with TRBD1. This receptor was obtained from a woman in her twenties or thirties in good health. Input material: blood. The CDR3 loop reads CSAYGTGGPYEQYF. The CDR3 region has the DNA TGCAGTGCTTATGGGACAGGGGGCCCCTACGAGCAGTACTTC.